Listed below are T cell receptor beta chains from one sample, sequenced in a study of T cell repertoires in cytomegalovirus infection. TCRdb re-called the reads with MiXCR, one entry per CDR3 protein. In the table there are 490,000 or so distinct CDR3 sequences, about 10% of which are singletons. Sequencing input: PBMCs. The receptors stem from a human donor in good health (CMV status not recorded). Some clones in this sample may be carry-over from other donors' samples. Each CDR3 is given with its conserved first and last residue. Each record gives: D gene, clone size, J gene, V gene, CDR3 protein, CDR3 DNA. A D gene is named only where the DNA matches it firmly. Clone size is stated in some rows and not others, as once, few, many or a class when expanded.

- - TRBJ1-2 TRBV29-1 CSVLSLGANYGYTF TGCAGCGTTTTGTCTCTTGGAGCTAACTATGGCTACACCTTC
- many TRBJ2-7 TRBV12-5 CASGSLRTPSYEQYF TGTGCTAGTGGTTCCCTCCGGACGCCAAGCTACGAGCAGTACTTC
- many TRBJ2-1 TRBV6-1 CASSEFNEQFF TGTGCCAGCAGTGAATTTAATGAGCAGTTCTTC
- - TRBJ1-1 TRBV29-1 CSVEASDPEAFF TGCAGCGTTGAAGCTTCGGACCCTGAAGCTTTCTTT
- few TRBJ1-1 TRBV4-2 CASSQETDVNTEAFF TGTGCCAGCAGCCAAGAAACGGATGTGAACACTGAAGCTTTCTTT
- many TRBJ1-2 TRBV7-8 CASSLVRGRVDGYTF TGTGCCAGCAGCTTAGTTCGGGGCCGGGTGGATGGCTACACCTTC
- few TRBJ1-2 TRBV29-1 CSVDLTEANYGYTF TGCAGCGTTGATTTGACGGAAGCTAACTATGGCTACACCTTC
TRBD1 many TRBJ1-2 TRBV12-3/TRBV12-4 CASSFPGQGPTF TGTGCCAGCAGTTTCCCGGGACAGGGACCCACCTTC
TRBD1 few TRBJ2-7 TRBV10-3 CASLGTGGFEQYF TGTGCCTCTTTAGGGACAGGGGGCTTCGAGCAGTACTTC
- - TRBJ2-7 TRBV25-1 CASRSSGGEQYF TGTGCCAGCAGAAGTAGTGGGGGCGAGCAGTACTTC
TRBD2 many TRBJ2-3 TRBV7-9 CASSFSSGSTDTQYF TGTGCCAGCAGCTTCTCTAGCGGGAGCACAGATACGCAGTATTTT
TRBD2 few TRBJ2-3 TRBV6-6 CASSSSRRLAGGPDTQYF TGTGCCAGCAGTTCTTCCCGACGACTAGCGGGAGGCCCAGATACGCAGTATTTT
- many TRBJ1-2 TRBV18 CASSPPQDPANYGYTF TGTGCCAGCTCACCCCCACAGGACCCAGCTAACTATGGCTACACCTTC
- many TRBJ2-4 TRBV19 CASRALSVKNIQYF TGTGCCAGTAGAGCACTAAGTGTGAAAAACATTCAGTACTTC
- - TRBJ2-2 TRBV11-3 CASSSTPTGNGELFF TGTGCCAGCAGCTCCACCCCCACAGGGAACGGGGAGCTGTTTTTT
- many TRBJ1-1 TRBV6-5 CASSWGEGEAFF TGTGCCAGCAGTTGGGGAGAGGGTGAAGCTTTCTTT
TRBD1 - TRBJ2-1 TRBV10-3 CAISESTGANDEQFF TGTGCCATCAGTGAAAGCACAGGGGCTAATGATGAGCAGTTCTTC
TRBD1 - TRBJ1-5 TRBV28 CASIRGDQPQHF TGTGCCAGCATCAGGGGGGATCAGCCCCAGCATTTT
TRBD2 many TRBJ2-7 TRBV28 CASSSPGGDSTYEQYF TGTGCCAGCAGTTCCCCGGGGGGAGATAGCACCTACGAGCAGTACTTC
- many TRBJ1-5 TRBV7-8 CASSSHRLAGGNQPQHF TGTGCCAGCAGCTCCCACCGATTAGCCGGGGGGAATCAGCCCCAGCATTTT
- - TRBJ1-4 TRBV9 CASRGDSQNEKLFF TGTGCCAGCAGAGGCGACAGCCAAAATGAAAAACTGTTTTTT
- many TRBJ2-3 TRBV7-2 CASSFPDWTDPTDTQYF TGTGCCAGCAGCTTCCCGGACTGGACCGACCCCACAGATACGCAGTATTTT
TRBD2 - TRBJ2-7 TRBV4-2 CASSQGLADSYEQYF TGTGCCAGCAGCCAGGGACTAGCGGACTCCTACGAGCAGTACTTC
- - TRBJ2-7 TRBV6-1 CASSNRDPGDEQYF TGTGCCAGCAGTAACCGGGACCCGGGCGACGAGCAGTACTTC
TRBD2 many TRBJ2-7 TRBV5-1 CASSRRGGAPYEQYF TGCGCCAGCAGCCGCCGGGGGGGGGCCCCCTACGAGCAGTACTTC
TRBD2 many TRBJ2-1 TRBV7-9 CASSPSSGRAYNEQFF TGTGCCAGCAGCCCCTCTAGCGGGAGGGCCTACAATGAGCAGTTCTTC
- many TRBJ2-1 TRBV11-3 CASSRNSQIRLQTYNEQFF TGTGCCAGCAGCCGGAATTCCCAGATTCGCCTCCAAACCTACAATGAGCAGTTCTTC
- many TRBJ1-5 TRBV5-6 CASSERYGNQPQHF TGTGCCAGCAGCGAAAGGTATGGCAATCAGCCCCAGCATTTT
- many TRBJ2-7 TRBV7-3 CASSPRAGSYEQYF TGTGCCAGCAGCCCAAGGGCAGGCTCCTACGAGCAGTACTTC
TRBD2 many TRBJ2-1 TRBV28 CASTLAGGPRQQFF TGTGCCAGCACCTTAGCGGGAGGGCCCCGCCAGCAGTTCTTC
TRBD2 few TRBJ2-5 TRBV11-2 CASSLRLAGAQETQYF TGTGCCAGCAGCCTCAGACTAGCGGGAGCCCAAGAGACCCAGTACTTC
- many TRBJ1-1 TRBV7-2 CASSSTVNTEAFF TGTGCCAGCAGCTCTACCGTGAACACTGAAGCTTTCTTT
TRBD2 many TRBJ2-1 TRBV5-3 CARSLPSGRAMNEQFF TGTGCCAGAAGCCTTCCTAGCGGGAGGGCCATGAATGAGCAGTTCTTC
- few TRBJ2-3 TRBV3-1 CASSLSYYTQYF TGTGCCAGCAGCCTTTCGTATTATACGCAGTATTTT
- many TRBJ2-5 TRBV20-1 CSAPLRAGRETQYF TGCAGTGCCCCTCTGAGGGCAGGTCGCGAGACCCAGTACTTC
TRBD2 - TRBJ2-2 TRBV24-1 CATSDLRRGGNTGELFF TGTGCCACCAGTGATTTGAGGCGCGGGGGGAACACCGGGGAGCTGTTTTTT
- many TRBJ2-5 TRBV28 CASTNREVGETQYF TGTGCCAGCACCAACAGGGAGGTGGGAGAGACCCAGTACTTC
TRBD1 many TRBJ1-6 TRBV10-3 CAISPGQAGSPLHF TGTGCCATCAGTCCGGGACAGGCTGGTTCACCCCTCCACTTT
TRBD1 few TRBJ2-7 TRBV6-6 CASSLQGGTGDYEQYF TGTGCCAGCAGCCTACAGGGAGGGACAGGGGACTACGAGCAGTACTTC
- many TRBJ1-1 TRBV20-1 CSARDTRVRRTLNTEAFF TGCAGTGCTAGAGACACTCGGGTCAGGCGTACCCTGAACACTGAAGCTTTCTTT
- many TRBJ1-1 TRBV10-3 CAISLRGGDTEAFF TGTGCCATCAGCCTACGGGGGGGGGACACTGAAGCTTTCTTT
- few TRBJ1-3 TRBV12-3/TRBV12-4 CASRTPGHSGNTIYF TGTGCCAGCAGAACCCCGGGCCACTCTGGAAACACCATATATTTT
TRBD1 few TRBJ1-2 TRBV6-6 CASRNVRGQGEEGF TGTGCCAGCCGTAACGTCCGGGGACAGGGGGAAGAGGGCTTC
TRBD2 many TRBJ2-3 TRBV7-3 CASSSGLVADTQYF TGTGCCAGCAGCTCGGGACTAGTGGCAGATACGCAGTATTTT
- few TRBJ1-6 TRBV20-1 CSARRARSYNSPLHF TGCAGTGCCCGCAGGGCTCGCTCCTATAATTCACCCCTCCACTTT
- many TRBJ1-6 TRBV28 CASRLRRAKILTNSPLHF TGTGCCAGCAGACTCCGCAGGGCCAAAATTCTTACTAATTCACCCCTCCACTTT
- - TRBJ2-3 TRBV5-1 CASSLAKDTDTQYF TGCGCCAGCAGCTTGGCGAAGGACACAGATACGCAGTATTTT
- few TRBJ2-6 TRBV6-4 CASAKGSSGANVLTF TGTGCCAGCGCAAAAGGGAGCTCTGGGGCCAACGTCCTGACTTTC
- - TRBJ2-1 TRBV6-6 CASRGLSLGNEQFF TGTGCCTCGCGGGGGCTCTCCCTGGGCAATGAGCAGTTCTTC
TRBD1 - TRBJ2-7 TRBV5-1 CASSLAPGQGPYEQYF TGCGCCAGCAGCTTGGCGCCGGGACAGGGCCCCTACGAGCAGTACTTC
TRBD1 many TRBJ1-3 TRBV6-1 CASSTSGQIPNTIYF TGTGCCAGCAGTACCTCGGGACAGATACCTAACACCATATATTTT
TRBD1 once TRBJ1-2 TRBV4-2 CASSPMEGAWGYTF TGTGCCAGCAGCCCAATGGAGGGGGCATGGGGCTACACCTTC
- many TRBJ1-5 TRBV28 CASSLVHLYSNQPQHF TGTGCCAGCAGTTTAGTCCACCTCTATAGCAATCAGCCCCAGCATTTT
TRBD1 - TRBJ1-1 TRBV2 CASTLASGGNTEAFF TGTGCCAGCACTCTCGCCTCAGGGGGGAACACTGAAGCTTTCTTT